The 5 T cell receptor beta chains below were found in one sample sequenced in a study of blood T cell repertoires in COVID-19. The method was immunoSEQ multiplex PCR; TCRdb's version includes in-frame clones alone and lacks a portion of them. This repertoire shows 320,000 or so clones, about 90% found once; its top ten account for 1%. Sequenced: PBMCs or T cells enriched from blood (not recorded which). The receptors were gathered from a young woman who had recovered from COVID-19.

The rearrangement uses TRBV7-4 and TRBJ2-7, with a weak D call TRBD1 (6 bases). Per germline, CDR1 SGHVT and CDR2 SQSDAQ. The CDR3 has 12 residues. V was shortened by 4 bases and J by 4 bases, with 8 bases between the two germline ends. The chain's CDR3 is CASSWTAYEQYF. CDR3 sequence (DNA): TGTGCCAGCAGCTGGACAGCTTACGAGCAGTACTTC.

This rearrangement joins TRBV24-1 to TRBJ2-7; TRBD2 might be the D (6 bases). The CDR3 spans 13 residues. Between the trimmed V and J ends, which lost 4 bases and 7 bases, there was a span of 13 bases. From germline, CDR1 is KGHDR and CDR2 SFDVKD. CDR3 region: CATSDTAAGEQYF. The CDR3 DNA follows: TGTGCCACCAGTGACACCGCGGCGGGGGAGCAGTACTTC.

CDR3 loop: CTSSQGSLDTQYF. The CDR3 nucleotides read TGCACCAGCAGCCAAGGCAGTTTGGATACGCAGTATTTT. This rearrangement joins TRBV1 to TRBJ2-3; the D segment call TRBD1 is taken from the table without a DNA check. TRBV1 is recorded as a pseudogene. The CDR3 is 13 amino acids.

The gene calls are TRBV5-1 and TRBJ1-2, with 8 bases aligning to TRBD1. This CDR3 contains 15 residues. V shed 4 bases, J shed 5 bases, and the junction held 10 bases outside the gene matches. CDR1 is SGHRS and CDR2 is YFSETQ in the germline V gene. The CDR3 coding sequence is TGCGCCAGCAGCGGGGGACAGGCCCAACTGTATGGCTACACCTTC. This translates into CASSGGQAQLYGYTF.

The V call is TRBV6-2 or TRBV6-3, the J call TRBJ2-1; 9 bases map to TRBD2. The CDR3 has 15 amino acids. The trim removed 0 bases at V and 8 bases at J, leaving 5 bases unmatched. The germline gives CDR1 MNHEY, CDR2 SVGEGT. The CDR3 region is CASSYSRGGAHEQFF. Written as DNA, the CDR3 is TGTGCCAGCAGTTACTCACGCGGGGGGGCGCATGAGCAGTTCTTC.